The next 5 T cell receptor beta chains were all read from a single sample in a study of human T cells and chemical hapten exposure. Indicated time point: patch test 2, 6 weeks after DPC sensitization. Treatment in this sample: therapeutic diphenylcyclopropenone sensitization with weekly scalp DPC. TCRdb re-called the RACE reads with MiXCR, one entry per CDR3 protein. Found here are some 44,000 distinct CDR3 sequences, 8.5% to 10% of them singletons; the top ten hold roughly 15%. The sequencing here drew on whole blood, taken in connection with sensitization to the hapten diphenylcyclopropenone (DPC). Receptors were obtained from a woman aged 35 to 49 with alopecia areata. Some clones in this sample may be carry-over from other donors' samples.

This clonotype was recorded many times. This chain uses TRBV5-1 with TRBJ2-2, with TRBD1 matching 7 bases. V lost 0 bases and J lost 3; bases outside the gene matches: 8. The CDR3 runs to 17 residues. Germline CDR1 and CDR2: SGHRS and YFSETQ. The CDR3 is CASSLGQGQIYTGELFF. For the CDR3, the DNA is TGCGCCAGCAGCTTGGGGCAGGGACAGATCTACACCGGGGAGCTGTTTTTT.

Regarding this clonotype: One end of the junction does not line up with germline, which may come from a read error. The chain couples TRBV15 to TRBJ2-5; the D is unclear. The CDR3 is 8 residues long. From germline, CDR1 is LNHNV and CDR2 YYDKDF (reference sequence). The CDR3 is CATPFHCF. The CDR3 nucleotides are TGTGCCACCCCCTTTCATTGCTTC. Combining the CDR3 with reference TRBV15 and TRBJ2-5 gives the whole variable domain DAMVIQNPRYQVTQFGKPVTLSCSQTLNHNVMYWYQQKSSQAPKLLFHYYDKDFNNEADTPDNFQSRRPNTSFCFLDIRSPGLGDTAMYLCATPFHCFGPGTRLLVL.

This clonotype was picked up many times. The chain uses TRBV7-7 and TRBJ1-5; no reliable D call. The CDR3 length is 16 residues. Germline-derived CDR1 and CDR2 are SSHAT and FNYEAQ (reference sequence). Between the trimmed V and J ends, which lost 5 bases and 3 bases, there was a span of 17 bases. The CDR3 sequence is CASSPRPGVVNQPQHF. DNA for the CDR3: TGTGCCAGCAGCCCACGCCCTGGGGTCGTCAATCAGCCCCAGCATTTT.

This clonotype has ten or more counts. This chain uses TRBV28 with TRBJ1-5; a possible D gene is TRBD1 (5 bases). With 7 bases removed from V and 0 bases from J, the gap between germline ends came to 13 bases. The V gene's germline CDR1 is MDHEN and CDR2 SYDVKM. The CDR3 spans 15 residues. As DNA, the CDR3 is TGTGCCAGCACCGGTAGCAGGGCTAGCAATCAGCCCCAGCATTTT. Amino acid sequence: CASTGSRASNQPQHF.

This clonotype came up many times. This chain uses TRBV6-2 or TRBV6-3 with TRBJ2-7; no clear D. Germline CDR1 and CDR2: MNHEY and SVGEGT. Trimming left V 6 bases short and J 9 bases short, with 18 bases between. The CDR3 covers 13 residues. DNA of the CDR3: TGTGCCAGCAGCCAACAGCCCCCAGGCGCGCAGTACTTC. This codes for CASSQQPPGAQYF.